A single sample gave rise to the 6 T cell receptor beta chains below, sequenced in a study of T cell responses to AZD1222 COVID-19 vaccine (dated by TCRdb to about 2021). The sample's time point label is to be understood as: baseline before first vaccination. The protocol used for the library was the immunoSEQ multiplex PCR assay. The immuneACCESS repertoire file appears here via TCRdb, limited to in-frame rearrangements. These files lack a portion of the clones; in checked studies, under half of the deficit traces to unresolved V genes, and the cause of the others is not known. The sample table holds around 75,000 clones, of which approximately 81% were seen once. Of the sample, about 12% is held by the ten largest clones. The sample here was peripheral blood, taken on day 0 of AZD1222 vaccination. All receptors derive from an adult in good health.

The chain has TRBV5-8 and TRBJ1-2; D gene ambiguous. This CDR3 is built from 15 residues. The germline gives CDR1 SGHTS, CDR2 YDEGEE. V shed 0 bases and J shed 8 bases, with 17 bases lying between them. The CDR3 DNA reads as TGTGCCAGCAGCTTGGCCCTTTACGGAGCGGGGGGCTACACCTTC. Translated: CASSLALYGAGGYTF.

V usage is TRBV6-1 and J usage is TRBJ2-5; 7 nucleotides align to TRBD2. CDR3 length equals 17 residues. The germline CDR1 and CDR2 sequences are MNHNS and SASEGT. The V and J ends lost 1 base and 7 bases, in that order; junction bases with no gene match: 15. The chain's CDR3 is CASSEVWSGAVGRTQYF. The CDR3 DNA reads TGTGCCAGCAGTGAAGTATGGAGCGGGGCGGTGGGGCGGACCCAGTACTTC.

This chain joins TRBV10-3 and TRBJ2-2; tentative D call: TRBD1 (5 bases). V dropped 0 bases and J dropped 1 base, with 6 bases sitting between them. The germline CDR1 and CDR2 sequences are ENHRY and SYGVKD. The CDR3 is made up of 15 amino acids. The CDR3 DNA reads TGTGCCATCAGTGAGTCAAGGGGGAACACCGGGGAGCTGTTTTTT. Translating it yields CAISESRGNTGELFF.

The chain recombines TRBV19 with TRBJ1-5; D is unresolved. V was clipped by 9 bases and J by 5 bases, with 2 bases between them. Per germline, CDR1 LNHDA and CDR2 SQIVND (reference sequence). The CDR3 has 9 residues. The CDR3 is CARDQPQHF. In nucleotides, the CDR3 is TGTGCCAGAGATCAGCCCCAGCATTTT.

V and J are TRBV9 and TRBJ2-3; D not resolved. V lost 0 bases to trimming and J lost 4 bases, with 3 bases between them. There are 12 residues in the CDR3. Germline CDR1 reads SGDLS; CDR2 reads YYNGEE. The CDR3 nucleotides are TGTGCCAGCAGCGTAGTGGCAGATACGCAGTATTTT. Protein product: CASSVVADTQYF. Based on the CDR3 plus reference TRBV9 and TRBJ2-3, the full variable domain is DSGVTQTPKHLITATGQRVTLRCSPRSGDLSVYWYQQSLDQGLQFLIQYYNGEERAKGNILERFSAQQFPDLHSELNLSSLELGDSALYFCASSVVADTQYFGPGTRLTVL.

The V gene is TRBV3-1 (or the pseudogene TRBV3-2), the J gene TRBJ1-1; 7 positions match TRBD1. Losses at the gene ends were 4 bases for V and 8 bases for J; bases not matched to a gene: 7. CDR1 is LGHDT, CDR2 YNNKEL, per germline (reference sequence). The CDR3 sequence is 13 residues long. CDR3 DNA sequence: TGTGCCAGCAGCCCCCAGGGGGGGATCGAAGCTTTCTTT. This translates into CASSPQGGIEAFF.